This TCR beta chain is drawn from a study of blood T cells in healthy people across ages. Study-level findings and limits: With age, beta diversity per million T cells declined roughly linearly, significantly by 40. The study regarded diversity estimates from one million T cells as underestimates.

This clonotype was counted between two and nine times. What it binds is unknown. Through a sample-barcoded 5' primer and a J-beta primer mix, a second PCR was run for roughly 6 to 11 cycles. Each TCR beta cDNA got a 12-nucleotide random molecular identifier. Samples each returned at least 3 million CDR3-containing paired-end reads. Each CDR3 protein gets one entry after TCRdb re-called the 5' RACE reads with MiXCR. The table lists 1,500,000 or so distinct CDR3 sequences, approximately 43% of them singletons. Germline CDR1 and CDR2: MNHEY and SMNVEV (reference sequence). With 3 bases removed from V and 3 bases from J, the gap between germline ends came to 11 bases. The CDR3 runs to 14 residues.

This chain uses TRBV27 with TRBJ1-1; D ambiguous. The sample was blood. This TCR was recovered from a woman under 30 in good health. The CDR3 coding sequence is TGTGCCAGCAGTTTTAAGGGTGAATACACTGAAGCTTTCTTT. Encoded protein: CASSFKGEYTEAFF.